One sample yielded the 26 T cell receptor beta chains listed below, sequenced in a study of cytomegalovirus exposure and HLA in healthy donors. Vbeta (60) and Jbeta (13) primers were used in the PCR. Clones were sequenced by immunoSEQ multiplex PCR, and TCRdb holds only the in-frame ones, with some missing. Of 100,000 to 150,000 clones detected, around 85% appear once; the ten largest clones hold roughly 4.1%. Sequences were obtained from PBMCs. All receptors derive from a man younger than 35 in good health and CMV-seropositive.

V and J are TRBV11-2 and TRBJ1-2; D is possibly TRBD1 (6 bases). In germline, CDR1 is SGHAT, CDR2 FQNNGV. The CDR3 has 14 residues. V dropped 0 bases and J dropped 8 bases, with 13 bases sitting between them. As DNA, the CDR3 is TGTGCCAGCAGCTTAGAGGGGGCCAGCGGCGGCTACACCTTC. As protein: CASSLEGASGGYTF.

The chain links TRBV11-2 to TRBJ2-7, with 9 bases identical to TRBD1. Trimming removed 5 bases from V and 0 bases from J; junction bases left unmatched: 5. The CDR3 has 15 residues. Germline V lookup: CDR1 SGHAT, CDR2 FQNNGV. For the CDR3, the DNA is TGTGCCAGCAGCCCCGGGACAGGGAGCTCCTACGAGCAGTACTTC. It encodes CASSPGTGSSYEQYF.

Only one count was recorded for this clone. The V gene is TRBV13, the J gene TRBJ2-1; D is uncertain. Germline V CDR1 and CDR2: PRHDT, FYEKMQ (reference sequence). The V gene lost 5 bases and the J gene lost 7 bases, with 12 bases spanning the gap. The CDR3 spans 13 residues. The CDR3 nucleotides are TGTGCCAGCAGCCTCCCCCCCCGGAATGAGCAGTTCTTC. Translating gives CASSLPPRNEQFF. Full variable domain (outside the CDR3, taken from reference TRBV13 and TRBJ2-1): AAGVIQSPRHLIKEKRETATLKCYPIPRHDTVYWYQQGPGQDPQFLISFYEKMQSDKGSIPDRFSAQQFSDYHSELNMSSLELGDSALYFCASSLPPRNEQFFGPGTRLTVL.

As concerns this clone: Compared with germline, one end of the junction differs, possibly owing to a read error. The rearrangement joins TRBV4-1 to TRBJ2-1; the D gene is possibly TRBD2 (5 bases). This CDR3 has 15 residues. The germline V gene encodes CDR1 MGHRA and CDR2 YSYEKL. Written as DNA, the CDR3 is TGCGCCAGCAGCCAAGATAGACTACGTTACAATGAGCGGTTCTTC. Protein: CASSQDRLRYNERFF.

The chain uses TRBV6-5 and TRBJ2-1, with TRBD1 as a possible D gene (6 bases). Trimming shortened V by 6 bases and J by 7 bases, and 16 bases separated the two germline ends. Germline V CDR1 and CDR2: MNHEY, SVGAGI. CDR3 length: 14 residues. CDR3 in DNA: TGTGCCAGCAGAAACGGACCGAGGGGGAATGAGCAGTTCTTC. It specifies CASRNGPRGNEQFF.

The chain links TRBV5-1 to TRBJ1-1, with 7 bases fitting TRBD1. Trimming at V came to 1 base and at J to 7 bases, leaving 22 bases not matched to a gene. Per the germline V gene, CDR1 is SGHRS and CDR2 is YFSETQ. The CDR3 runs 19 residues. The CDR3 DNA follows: TGCGCCAGCAGCTTGTCGGCAGGGGGGAGACGAAACCTGTTATTTGAAGCTTTCTTT. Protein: CASSLSAGGRRNLLFEAFF.

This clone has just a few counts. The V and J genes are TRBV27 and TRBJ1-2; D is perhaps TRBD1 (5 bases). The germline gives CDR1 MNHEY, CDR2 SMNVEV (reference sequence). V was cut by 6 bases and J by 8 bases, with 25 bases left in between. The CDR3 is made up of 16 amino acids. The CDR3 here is CASSNSGGRRVRGYTF. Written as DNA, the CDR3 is TGTGCCAGCAGCAATTCCGGGGGACGACGAGTAAGGGGCTACACCTTC.

The CDR3 here is CASSVSFFDRSSSYNEQFF. The CDR3 DNA is TGTGCCAGCAGCGTATCCTTTTTTGACAGGTCCAGCTCCTACAATGAGCAGTTCTTC. The rearrangement uses TRBV9 and TRBJ2-1, with D perhaps TRBD1 (6 bases). The CDR3 runs to 19 residues. Trimming left V 1 base short and J 0 bases short, with 20 bases between. Germline loops: CDR1 SGDLS, CDR2 YYNGEE.

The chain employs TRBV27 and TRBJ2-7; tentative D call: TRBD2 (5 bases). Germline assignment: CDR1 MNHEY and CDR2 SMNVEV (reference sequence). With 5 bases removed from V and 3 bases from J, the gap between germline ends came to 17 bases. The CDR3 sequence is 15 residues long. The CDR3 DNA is TGTGCCAGCAGTAAACCCGGACGGGGAATCTACGAGCAGTACTTC. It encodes CASSKPGRGIYEQYF.

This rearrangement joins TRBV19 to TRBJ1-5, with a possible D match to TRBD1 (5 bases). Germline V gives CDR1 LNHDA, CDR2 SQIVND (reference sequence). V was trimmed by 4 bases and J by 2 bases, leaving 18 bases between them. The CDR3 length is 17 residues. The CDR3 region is CASSTSPGTGGNQPQHF. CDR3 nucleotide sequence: TGTGCCAGTAGTACTTCGCCCGGGACTGGAGGCAATCAGCCCCAGCATTTT.

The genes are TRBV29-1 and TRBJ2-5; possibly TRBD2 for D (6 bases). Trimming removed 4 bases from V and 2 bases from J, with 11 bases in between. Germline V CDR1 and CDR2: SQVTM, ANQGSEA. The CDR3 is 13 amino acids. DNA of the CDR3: TGCAGCGTTGGGAGGGGAGGACAAGAGACCCAGTACTTC. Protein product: CSVGRGGQETQYF.

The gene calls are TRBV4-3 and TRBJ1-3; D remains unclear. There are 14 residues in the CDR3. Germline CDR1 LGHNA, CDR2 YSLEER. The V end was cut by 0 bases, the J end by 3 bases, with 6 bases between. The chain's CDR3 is CASSQDAHGNTIYF. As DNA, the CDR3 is TGCGCCAGCAGCCAAGACGCACATGGAAACACCATATATTTT.

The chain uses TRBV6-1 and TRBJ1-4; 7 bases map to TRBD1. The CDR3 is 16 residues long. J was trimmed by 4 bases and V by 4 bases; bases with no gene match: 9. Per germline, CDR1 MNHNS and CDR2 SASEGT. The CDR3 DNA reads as TGTGCCAGCAGTGTAAGGCCGGGACAGAATAATGAAAAACTGTTTTTT. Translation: CASSVRPGQNNEKLFF.

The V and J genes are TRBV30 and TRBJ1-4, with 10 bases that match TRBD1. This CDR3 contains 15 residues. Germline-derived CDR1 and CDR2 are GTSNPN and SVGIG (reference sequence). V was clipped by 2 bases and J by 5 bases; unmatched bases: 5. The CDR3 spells CAWSPPGQGNEKLFF. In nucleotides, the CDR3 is TGTGCCTGGAGTCCTCCGGGACAGGGGAATGAAAAACTGTTTTTT.

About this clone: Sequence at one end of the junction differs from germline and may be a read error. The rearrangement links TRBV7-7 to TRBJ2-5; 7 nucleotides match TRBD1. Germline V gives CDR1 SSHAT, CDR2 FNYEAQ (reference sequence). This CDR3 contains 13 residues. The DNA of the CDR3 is TGTGCTAGCAGCATAAACAGGGGAGAGACCCAGTACTTC. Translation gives CASSINRGETQYF.

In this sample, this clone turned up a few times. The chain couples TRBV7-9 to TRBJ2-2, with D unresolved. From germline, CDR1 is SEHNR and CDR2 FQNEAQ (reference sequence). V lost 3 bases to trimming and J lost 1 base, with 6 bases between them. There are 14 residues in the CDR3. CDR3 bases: TGTGCCAGCAGCTTTTCAGGGAACACCGGGGAGCTGTTTTTT. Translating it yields CASSFSGNTGELFF.

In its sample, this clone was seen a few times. Here the CDR3 DNA reads TGTGCCAGCAGACCGGGGACAGGCCTGATCCTCAATGAGCAGTTCTTC. Protein: CASRPGTGLILNEQFF. The rearrangement joins TRBV5-4 to TRBJ2-1; 8 bases map to TRBD1. The CDR3 runs to 16 residues. V was clipped by 5 bases and J by 6 bases; unmatched bases: 13. CDR1 and CDR2 (germline): SGHNT, YYREEE (reference sequence).

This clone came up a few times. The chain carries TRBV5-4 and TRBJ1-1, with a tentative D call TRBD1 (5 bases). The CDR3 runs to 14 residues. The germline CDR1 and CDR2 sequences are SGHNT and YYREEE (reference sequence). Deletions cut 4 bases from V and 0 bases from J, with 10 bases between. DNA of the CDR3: TGTGCCAGCAGCCCCTGGGGGGTGAACACTGAAGCTTTCTTT. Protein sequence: CASSPWGVNTEAFF.

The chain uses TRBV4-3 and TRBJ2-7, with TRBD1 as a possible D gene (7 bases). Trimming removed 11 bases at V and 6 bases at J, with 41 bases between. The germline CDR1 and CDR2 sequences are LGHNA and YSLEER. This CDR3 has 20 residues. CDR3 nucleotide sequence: TGCGCCCAGACACGCCGGGGGACAGTTGGTACGAACCGAAACGTCTCCGAGCAGTACTTC. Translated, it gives CAQTRRGTVGTNRNVSEQYF.

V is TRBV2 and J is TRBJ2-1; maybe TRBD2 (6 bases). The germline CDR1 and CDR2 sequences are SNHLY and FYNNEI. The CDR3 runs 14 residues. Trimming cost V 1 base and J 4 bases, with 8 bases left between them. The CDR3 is CASSEETSYNEQFF. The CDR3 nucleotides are TGTGCCAGCAGTGAAGAGACTAGTTACAATGAGCAGTTCTTC. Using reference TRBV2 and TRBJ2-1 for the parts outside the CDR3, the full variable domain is EPEVTQTPSHQVTQMGQEVILRCVPISNHLYFYWYRQILGQKVEFLVSFYNNEISEKSEIFDDQFSVERPDGSNFTLKIRSTKLEDSAMYFCASSEETSYNEQFFGPGTRLTVL.

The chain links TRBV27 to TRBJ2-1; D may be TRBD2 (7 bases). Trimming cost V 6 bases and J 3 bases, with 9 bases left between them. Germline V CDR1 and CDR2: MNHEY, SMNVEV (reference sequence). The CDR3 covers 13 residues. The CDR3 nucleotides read TGTGCCAGCAGGGGGGGGCTCTACAATGAGCAGTTCTTC. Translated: CASRGGLYNEQFF.

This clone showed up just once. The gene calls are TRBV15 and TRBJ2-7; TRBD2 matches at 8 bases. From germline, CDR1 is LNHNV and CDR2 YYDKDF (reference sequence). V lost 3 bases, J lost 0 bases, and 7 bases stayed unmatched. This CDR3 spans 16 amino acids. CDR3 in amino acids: CATSRPGGRASYEQYF. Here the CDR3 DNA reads TGTGCCACCAGCAGGCCGGGGGGGAGGGCCTCCTACGAGCAGTACTTC.

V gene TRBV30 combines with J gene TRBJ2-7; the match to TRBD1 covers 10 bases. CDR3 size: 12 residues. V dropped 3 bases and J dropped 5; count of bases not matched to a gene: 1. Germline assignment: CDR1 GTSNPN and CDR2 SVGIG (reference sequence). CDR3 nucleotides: TGTGCCTGGAGGGGGACAGGGGACGAGCAGTACTTC. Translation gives CAWRGTGDEQYF.

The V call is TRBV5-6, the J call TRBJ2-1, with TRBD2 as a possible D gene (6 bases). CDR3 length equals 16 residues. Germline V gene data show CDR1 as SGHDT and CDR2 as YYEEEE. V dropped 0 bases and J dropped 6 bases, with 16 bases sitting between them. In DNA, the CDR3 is TGTGCCAGCAGCTTGGTGGGACGACTAGAGTTCAATGAGCAGTTCTTC. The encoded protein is CASSLVGRLEFNEQFF.

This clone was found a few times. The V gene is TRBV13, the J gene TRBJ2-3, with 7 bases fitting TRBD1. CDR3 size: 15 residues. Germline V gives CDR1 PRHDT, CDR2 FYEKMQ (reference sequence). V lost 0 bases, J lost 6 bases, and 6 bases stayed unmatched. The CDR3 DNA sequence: TGTGCCAGCAGCTTAGGCAGGGGGATGTGGGATACGCAGTATTTT. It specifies CASSLGRGMWDTQYF.

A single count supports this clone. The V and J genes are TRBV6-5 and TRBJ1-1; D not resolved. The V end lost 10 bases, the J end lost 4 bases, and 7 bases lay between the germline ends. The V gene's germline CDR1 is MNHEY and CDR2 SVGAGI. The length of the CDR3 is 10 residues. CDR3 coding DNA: TGTGCCACGAGAGGCACTGAAGCTTTCTTT. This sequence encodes CATRGTEAFF.